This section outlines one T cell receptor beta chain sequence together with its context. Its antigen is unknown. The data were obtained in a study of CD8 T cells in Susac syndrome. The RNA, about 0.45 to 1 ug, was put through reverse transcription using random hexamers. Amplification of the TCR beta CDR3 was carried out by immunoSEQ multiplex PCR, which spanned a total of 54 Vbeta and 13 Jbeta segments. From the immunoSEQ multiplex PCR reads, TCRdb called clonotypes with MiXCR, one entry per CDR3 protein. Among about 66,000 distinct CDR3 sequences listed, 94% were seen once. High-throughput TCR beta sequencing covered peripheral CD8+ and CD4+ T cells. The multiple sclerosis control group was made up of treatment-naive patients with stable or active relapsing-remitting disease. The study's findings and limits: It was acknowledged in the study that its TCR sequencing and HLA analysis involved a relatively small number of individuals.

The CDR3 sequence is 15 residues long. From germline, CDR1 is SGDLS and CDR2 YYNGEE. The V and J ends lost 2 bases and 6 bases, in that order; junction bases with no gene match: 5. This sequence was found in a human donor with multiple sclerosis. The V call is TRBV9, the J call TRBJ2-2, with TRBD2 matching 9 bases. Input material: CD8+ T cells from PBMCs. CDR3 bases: TGTGCCAGCAGCGTTAGCGGGAGTGGGGCCGGGGAGCTGTTTTTT. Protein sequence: CASSVSGSGAGELFF.